Listed below are T cell receptor beta chains from one sample, sequenced in a study of blood T cell repertoires in COVID-19. Assay: immunoSEQ multiplex PCR; the TCRdb copy retains only in-frame clones and omits some. Of 95,000 to 120,000 clones in the sample, around 83% were seen once. Sequencing input: peripheral blood. These receptors were obtained from a woman aged 55 to 70 with COVID-19, enrolled during active disease. Both conserved end residues are part of each CDR3. D genes are given only for firm matches. A clone size is listed for some rows: how often the clone was seen (once, few, many), or a class if it is expanded.

j_call: TRBJ2-2
d_call: TRBD1
v_call: TRBV19
clone_size: .
cdr3_aa: CASSTEPYTGALRDTGELFF
cdr3_nt: TGTGCCAGTAGCACCGAGCCCTATACAGGGGCCCTGAGAGATACCGGGGAGCTGTTTTTT

j_call: TRBJ1-1
d_call: .
v_call: TRBV19
clone_size: .
cdr3_aa: CASMSRATGNTEAFF
cdr3_nt: TGTGCCAGTATGTCGCGCGCGACGGGGAACACTGAAGCTTTCTTT

j_call: TRBJ2-5
d_call: .
v_call: TRBV3-1/TRBV3-2
clone_size: .
cdr3_aa: CASSQVAVSGGQWEETQYF
cdr3_nt: TGTGCCAGCAGCCAAGTCGCAGTCTCGGGGGGCCAGTGGGAAGAGACCCAGTACTTC

j_call: TRBJ2-7
d_call: TRBD1
v_call: TRBV29-1
clone_size: .
cdr3_aa: CSVAGTVLYEQYF
cdr3_nt: TGCAGCGTTGCCGGGACAGTCCTCTACGAGCAGTACTTC

j_call: TRBJ2-7
d_call: .
v_call: TRBV5-1
clone_size: .
cdr3_aa: CASSLTGMVHEQYF
cdr3_nt: TGCGCCAGCAGCTTGACAGGCATGGTCCACGAGCAGTACTTC

j_call: TRBJ1-2
d_call: .
v_call: TRBV7-9
clone_size: .
cdr3_aa: CASSLGSYGYTF
cdr3_nt: TGTGCCAGCAGCTTAGGCAGCTATGGCTACACCTTC

j_call: TRBJ1-4
d_call: .
v_call: TRBV5-5
clone_size: once
cdr3_aa: CASSAFPTGTNEKLFF
cdr3_nt: TGTGCCAGCAGCGCCTTTCCGACAGGCACTAATGAAAAACTGTTTTTT

j_call: TRBJ1-1
d_call: .
v_call: TRBV7-9
clone_size: .
cdr3_aa: CASSLAGQLNTEAFF
cdr3_nt: TGTGCCAGCAGCTTAGCCGGACAGCTGAACACTGAAGCTTTCTTT

j_call: TRBJ2-7
d_call: .
v_call: TRBV7-2
clone_size: .
cdr3_aa: CASSLGPPGEAYEQYF
cdr3_nt: TGTGCCAGCAGCTTAGGTCCCCCTGGGGAGGCCTACGAGCAGTACTTC

j_call: TRBJ2-7
d_call: TRBD1
v_call: TRBV7-9
clone_size: .
cdr3_aa: CASSSPDRGAVEQYF
cdr3_nt: TGTGCCAGCAGCTCTCCCGACAGGGGGGCCGTCGAGCAGTACTTC

j_call: TRBJ1-2
d_call: .
v_call: TRBV5-1
clone_size: .
cdr3_aa: CASSPYRDDYGYTF
cdr3_nt: TGCGCCAGCAGCCCGTACAGGGACGACTATGGCTACACCTTC

j_call: TRBJ1-5
d_call: .
v_call: TRBV28
clone_size: .
cdr3_aa: CASSLGVILSSNQPQHF
cdr3_nt: TGTGCCAGCAGTTTAGGAGTAATCTTGTCGAGCAATCAGCCCCAGCATTTT

j_call: TRBJ1-2
d_call: .
v_call: TRBV7-2
clone_size: .
cdr3_aa: CASSFPDRPNGYTF
cdr3_nt: TGTGCCAGCAGCTTTCCTGACAGGCCGAATGGCTACACCTTC

j_call: TRBJ1-2
d_call: TRBD1
v_call: TRBV12-3/TRBV12-4
clone_size: .
cdr3_aa: CASRTDRGYGYTF
cdr3_nt: TGTGCCAGCAGGACAGACAGGGGGTATGGCTACACCTTC

j_call: TRBJ1-3
d_call: .
v_call: TRBV19
clone_size: .
cdr3_aa: CASRISPTGISGNTIYF
cdr3_nt: TGTGCCAGTAGGATTTCCCCTACAGGGATTTCTGGAAACACCATATATTTT

j_call: TRBJ2-7
d_call: TRBD2
v_call: TRBV6-5
clone_size: .
cdr3_aa: CASSSRLAGDYEQYF
cdr3_nt: TGTGCCAGCAGTTCCAGACTAGCGGGGGACTACGAGCAGTACTTC

j_call: TRBJ1-2
d_call: TRBD1
v_call: TRBV19
clone_size: .
cdr3_aa: CASSPLGTGRNGYTF
cdr3_nt: TGTGCCAGTAGCCCCCTAGGGACAGGGCGGAATGGCTACACCTTC

j_call: TRBJ2-5
d_call: TRBD1
v_call: TRBV5-1
clone_size: .
cdr3_aa: CASSSGTGGSETQYF
cdr3_nt: TGCGCCAGCAGTAGTGGGACAGGGGGCAGTGAGACCCAGTACTTC

j_call: TRBJ2-1
d_call: TRBD2
v_call: TRBV24-1
clone_size: .
cdr3_aa: CATNRGLAGYNEQFF
cdr3_nt: TGTGCCACCAACCGAGGACTAGCAGGCTACAATGAGCAGTTCTTC

j_call: TRBJ2-3
d_call: TRBD2
v_call: TRBV5-4
clone_size: .
cdr3_aa: CASSLLRLAGGHSTDTQYF
cdr3_nt: TGTGCCAGCAGCTTGTTGAGGCTAGCGGGGGGGCATAGCACAGATACGCAGTATTTT

j_call: TRBJ1-1
d_call: .
v_call: TRBV3-1/TRBV3-2
clone_size: .
cdr3_aa: CASSQGPGDTEAFF
cdr3_nt: TGTGCCAGCAGCCAAGGTCCAGGGGACACTGAAGCTTTCTTT

j_call: TRBJ2-3
d_call: TRBD2
v_call: TRBV9
clone_size: .
cdr3_aa: CASSPSGLGTDTQYF
cdr3_nt: TGTGCCAGCAGCCCCTCTGGACTAGGCACAGATACGCAGTATTTT

j_call: TRBJ1-2
d_call: TRBD1
v_call: TRBV20-1
clone_size: .
cdr3_aa: CSATDRGLGYTF
cdr3_nt: TGCAGTGCTACTGACAGGGGGCTTGGCTACACCTTC

j_call: TRBJ1-4
d_call: .
v_call: TRBV5-8
clone_size: .
cdr3_aa: CASSLTGLNEKLFF
cdr3_nt: TGTGCCAGCAGCCTGACAGGTTTAAATGAAAAACTGTTTTTT

j_call: TRBJ2-5
d_call: TRBD2
v_call: TRBV6-5
clone_size: .
cdr3_aa: CASSYSGTRRETQYF
cdr3_nt: TGTGCCAGCAGTTACTCGGGGACTAGACGGGAGACCCAGTACTTC

j_call: TRBJ1-3
d_call: .
v_call: TRBV6-5
clone_size: .
cdr3_aa: CASSLTIGVTGNTIYF
cdr3_nt: TGTGCCAGCAGTTTAACGATAGGGGTGACTGGAAACACCATATATTTT

j_call: TRBJ1-3
d_call: .
v_call: TRBV7-3
clone_size: .
cdr3_aa: CASSPGSGNTIYF
cdr3_nt: TGTGCCAGCAGTCCAGGGTCTGGAAACACCATATATTTT

j_call: TRBJ2-7
d_call: TRBD1
v_call: TRBV6-1
clone_size: .
cdr3_aa: CASSEWTGDNEQYF
cdr3_nt: TGTGCCAGCAGTGAGTGGACAGGGGATAACGAGCAGTACTTC

j_call: TRBJ1-5
d_call: .
v_call: TRBV5-8
clone_size: .
cdr3_aa: CASSPVDDRVEHF
cdr3_nt: TGTGCCAGCAGCCCTGTGGATGACCGGGTGGAGCATTTT

j_call: TRBJ1-5
d_call: TRBD1
v_call: TRBV18
clone_size: .
cdr3_aa: CASSPGQGLGNQPQHF
cdr3_nt: TGTGCCAGCTCACCGGGACAGGGCCTGGGCAATCAGCCCCAGCATTTT

j_call: TRBJ1-3
d_call: .
v_call: TRBV2
clone_size: .
cdr3_aa: CASRGITGNTIYF
cdr3_nt: TGTGCCAGCAGGGGGATAACAGGGAACACCATATATTTT

j_call: TRBJ1-1
d_call: .
v_call: TRBV5-5
clone_size: .
cdr3_aa: CASSLQGDTEAFF
cdr3_nt: TGTGCCAGCAGCTTGCAGGGCGACACTGAAGCTTTCTTT

j_call: TRBJ1-2
d_call: TRBD1
v_call: TRBV29-1
clone_size: .
cdr3_aa: CSVEVWGEGANYGYTF
cdr3_nt: TGCAGCGTTGAAGTCTGGGGAGAGGGGGCCAACTATGGCTACACCTTC

j_call: TRBJ1-2
d_call: .
v_call: TRBV24-1
clone_size: .
cdr3_aa: CATSDPTGPYGYTF
cdr3_nt: TGTGCCACCAGTGACCCCACAGGGCCCTATGGCTACACCTTC

j_call: TRBJ1-3
d_call: TRBD1
v_call: TRBV5-1
clone_size: .
cdr3_aa: CASSSTGVGNTIYF
cdr3_nt: TGCGCCAGCAGCTCAACAGGGGTTGGAAACACCATATATTTT